One sample yielded the 18 T cell receptor beta chains listed below, sequenced in a study of T-cell reconstitution after alpha-beta-depleted transplantation in children. Construction of the TCRbeta library involved unique molecular identifiers. TCRdb reprocessed the PCR reads via MiXCR and lists one record per CDR3 protein. The sample gives fewer than 250,000 distinct CDR3 sequences, approximately 17% of which show up once; about 45% is in the top ten. This specimen consisted of PBMCs, mostly from graft donor cells, obtained 360 days after TCRalphabeta/CD19-depleted stem cell transplant. These receptors all stem from a male patient aged 2 to 9 who had a stem cell transplant for acute lymphoblastic leukemia, so the T cells may come from the graft donor.

This clonotype has a count of ten or more. The chain uses TRBV29-1 and TRBJ2-2; tentatively, D is TRBD2 (5 bases). Trimming took off 3 bases at V and 5 bases at J, with 16 bases between the two ends. The CDR3 loop spans 15 amino acids. The V gene's germline CDR1 is SQVTM and CDR2 ANQGSEA. CDR3 DNA: TGCAGCGTTGATTTCTCAGGAGGAAGGACCGGGGAGCTGTTTTTT. Translated: CSVDFSGGRTGELFF.

The J gene is TRBJ2-1, the V gene TRBV5-1; D call uncertain. The CDR3 covers 13 residues. CDR1 and CDR2 (germline): SGHRS, YFSETQ. V lost 3 bases and J lost 6, with 10 bases in between. The CDR3 nucleotides are TGCGCCAGCAGCTCCCCATTCTCCAATGAGCAGTTCTTC. Translated: CASSSPFSNEQFF. Based on the CDR3 plus reference TRBV5-1 and TRBJ2-1, the full variable domain is KAGVTQTPRYLIKTRGQQVTLSCSPISGHRSVSWYQQTPGQGLQFLFEYFSETQRNKGNFPGRFSGRQFSNSRSEMNVSTLELGDSALYLCASSSPFSNEQFFGPGTRLTVL.

The J gene is TRBJ1-1, the V gene TRBV15; possibly TRBD1 for D (6 bases). Germline V gives CDR1 LNHNV, CDR2 YYDKDF (reference sequence). Trimming took 3 bases from V and 3 from J, leaving 17 bases between them. This CDR3 comprises 16 residues. CDR3 nucleotide sequence: TGTGCCACCAGCAGGAGGGGGTGGGGATGGGACACTGAAGCTTTCTTT. As protein: CATSRRGWGWDTEAFF.

V gene TRBV12-3 or TRBV12-4 combines with J gene TRBJ1-5; D call uncertain. CDR3 length equals 11 residues. V lost 8 bases to trimming and J lost 4 bases, with 6 bases between them. CDR3 bases: TGTGCCAGCGCTTTAAATCAGCCCCAGCATTTT. This sequence encodes CASALNQPQHF.

This sequence joins TRBV20-1 and TRBJ2-7; 7 nucleotides align to TRBD2. Looked up from germline, CDR1 is DFQATT and CDR2 is SNEGSKA (reference sequence). Trimming took 5 bases from V and 2 from J; bases not matched to a gene: 3. This CDR3 is 12 amino acids long. Here the CDR3 reads CSAPGLAYEQYF. CDR3 DNA: TGCAGTGCTCCCGGACTAGCCTACGAGCAGTACTTC.

This clonotype was detected only a few times. The V call is TRBV2, the J call TRBJ2-1; D is unresolved. The CDR3 covers 14 residues. Deletions cut 2 bases from V and 7 bases from J, with 12 bases between. The germline V gene has CDR1 SNHLY and CDR2 FYNNEI. The CDR3 protein is CASSEFGFTNEQFF. The CDR3 DNA reads as TGTGCCAGCAGTGAATTCGGGTTTACTAATGAGCAGTTCTTC. The full variable domain, its missing parts supplied by reference TRBV2 and TRBJ2-1, is EPEVTQTPSHQVTQMGQEVILRCVPISNHLYFYWYRQILGQKVEFLVSFYNNEISEKSEIFDDQFSVERPDGSNFTLKIRSTKLEDSAMYFCASSEFGFTNEQFFGPGTRLTVL.

The chain employs TRBV27 and TRBJ2-2; the D call may be TRBD1 or TRBD2 (5 bases each). The CDR3 sequence is 17 residues long. CDR1 is MNHEY and CDR2 is SMNVEV in the germline V gene (reference sequence). V was trimmed by 0 bases and J by 0 bases, leaving 11 bases between them. The CDR3: CASSLSSGGSNTGELFF. CDR3 nucleotide sequence: TGTGCCAGCAGTTTATCGTCTGGGGGTTCGAACACCGGGGAGCTGTTTTTT.

This sequence joins TRBV10-2 and TRBJ1-5; 10 bases fit TRBD1. The CDR3 has 13 residues. CDR1 is WSHSY, CDR2 SAAADI, per germline. V shed 7 bases and J 4 bases; nucleotides not matched to a gene: 1. The CDR3 DNA reads as TGCGCCAGCAAGGGACAGGGGAATCAGCCCCAGCATTTT. Protein: CASKGQGNQPQHF.

This clonotype was found a few times. The chain recombines TRBV4-3 with TRBJ1-3; D ambiguous. Per germline, CDR1 LGHNA and CDR2 YSLEER. The CDR3 length is 13 residues. Trimming stripped 4 bases from V and 4 bases from J, with 8 bases between. The CDR3 loop reads CASSPAPGNTIYF. As DNA, the CDR3 is TGCGCCAGCAGCCCAGCCCCCGGAAACACCATATATTTT.

The rearrangement joins TRBV6-5 to TRBJ1-2; 9 positions agree with TRBD1. The CDR3 sequence is 16 residues long. Germline assignment: CDR1 MNHEY and CDR2 SVGAGI. V trimming: 2 bases; J trimming: 4 bases; junction bases outside the gene matches: 8. The CDR3 sequence: CASSYAQGALSYGYTF. Here the CDR3 DNA reads TGTGCCAGCAGTTACGCACAGGGGGCTCTTTCCTATGGCTACACCTTC.

The chain is built from TRBV3-1 and TRBJ2-1; TRBD1 matches at 10 bases. J lost 5 bases, V lost 4 bases, and 5 bases had no gene match. Germline CDR1 and CDR2: LGHDT and YNNKEL (reference sequence). The CDR3 has 15 amino acids. The CDR3 spells CASSPSGTGDNEQFF. CDR3 DNA: TGTGCCAGCAGCCCAAGCGGGACAGGGGACAATGAGCAGTTCTTC.

This sequence joins TRBV12-3 or TRBV12-4 and TRBJ2-2; the D gene is possibly TRBD1 (6 bases). The CDR3 has 13 amino acids. The ends were cut back, 6 bases at V and 6 bases at J, with 11 bases in the middle. The chain's CDR3 is CASSRGAPGELFF. In nucleotides, the CDR3 is TGTGCCAGCAGCAGGGGAGCCCCCGGGGAGCTGTTTTTT.

The chain couples TRBV12-3 or TRBV12-4 to TRBJ1-2; possible D gene TRBD1, 5 bases. The CDR3 totals 13 residues. V gave up 6 bases and J gave up 5 bases, with 13 bases separating them. CDR3 protein: CASSFDSVYGYTF. Written as DNA, the CDR3 is TGTGCCAGCAGCTTCGACAGTGTTTATGGCTACACCTTC.

This clonotype was counted only a few times. The rearrangement uses TRBV11-1 and TRBJ1-3; no clear D gene. CDR3 length: 19 amino acids. Germline V gene data show CDR1 as SGHAT and CDR2 as FQDESV (reference sequence). Between the trimmed V and J ends, which lost 3 bases and 2 bases, there was a span of 23 bases. This CDR3 reads CASSFSISSVGVTGNTIYF. CDR3 DNA: TGTGCCAGCAGCTTTTCTATCTCGTCAGTTGGGGTGACTGGAAACACCATATATTTT.

A few counts support this clonotype. The chain has TRBV20-1 and TRBJ2-3, with D maybe TRBD1 (7 bases). The CDR3 covers 15 residues. Germline CDR1 and CDR2: DFQATT and SNEGSKA (reference sequence). Trimming took 6 bases from V and 3 from J, leaving 19 bases between them. CDR3 sequence (DNA): TGCAGTGCCACTTGGCAGGGGGGTAAAACAGATACGCAGTATTTT. Translated, it gives CSATWQGGKTDTQYF.

This clonotype turned up a few times. This chain links TRBV11-1 with TRBJ1-5; a weak D match, TRBD1 (5 bases). The V gene's germline CDR1 is SGHAT and CDR2 FQDESV (reference sequence). The V gene lost 8 bases and the J gene lost 0 bases, with 23 bases spanning the gap. The CDR3 spans 18 residues. The chain's CDR3 is CASAVWGDKPYSNQPQHF. CDR3 DNA sequence: TGTGCCAGCGCCGTGTGGGGGGATAAGCCTTATAGCAATCAGCCCCAGCATTTT. Filled out from reference TRBV11-1 and TRBJ1-5, the complete variable domain reads EAEVAQSPRYKITEKSQAVAFWCDPISGHATLYWYRQILGQGPELLVQFQDESVVDDSQLPKDRFSAERLKGVDSTLKIQPAELGDSAMYLCASAVWGDKPYSNQPQHFGDGTRLSIL.

This clonotype was counted many times. The chain employs TRBV29-1 and TRBJ2-1, with TRBD1 identical over 8 bases. The CDR3 consists of 14 residues. Trimming took 7 bases from V and 3 from J; bases not matched to a gene: 8. CDR1 and CDR2 (germline): SQVTM, ANQGSEA. CDR3 sequence reads: CSAKRGTGYNEQFF. The CDR3 coding sequence is TGCAGCGCTAAACGCGGGACAGGCTACAATGAGCAGTTCTTC.

This clonotype was detected only a few times. V and J are TRBV11-2 and TRBJ2-3; D unresolved. V was cut by 2 bases and J by 1 base, with 16 bases left in between. Germline V gene lookup returns CDR1 SGHAT and CDR2 FQNNGV. The CDR3 is 17 amino acids. The CDR3 DNA follows: TGTGCCAGCAGCTTATTTGCGGTCACCCAGGGCACAGATACGCAGTATTTT. Protein: CASSLFAVTQGTDTQYF.